This is a list of T cell receptor beta chains from one sample in a study of beta chain features in type 1 diabetes. Sequencing used immunoSEQ multiplex PCR; TCRdb keeps in-frame clones, though not all of them. The profile shows fewer than 350,000 clones, around 20% of them singletons. The specimen sequenced was naive CD4+ T cells from blood. These receptors were obtained from a woman aged 18-29 years in good health. CDR3s include the opening cysteine and the closing phenylalanine or tryptophan. D genes are given only for firm matches. The size field is filled for only some rows; it gives once, few, many or a size class.

DNA	CDR3	D	size	V	J
TGCGCCAGCAGCCAGGGGGCAGGTAGCAATCAGCCCCAGCATTTT	CASSQGAGSNQPQHF	TRBD1	NA	TRBV5-1	TRBJ1-5
TGCGCCAGCAGCCTCCGGATGGGGGGCAATGAGCAGTTCTTC	CASSLRMGGNEQFF	NA	NA	TRBV4-1	TRBJ2-1
TGCGCCAGCAGCCAAGGTATACTAGCGGACACAGATACGCAGTATTTT	CASSQGILADTDTQYF	TRBD2	NA	TRBV4-3	TRBJ2-3
TGTGCCAGCAGCCCCGGATCGGGTTTGTCGGGTCAGCCCCAGCATTTT	CASSPGSGLSGQPQHF	NA	NA	TRBV5-6	TRBJ1-5
TGTGCCAGCAGCCCTCCGGAAGCTTTCTTT	CASSPPEAFF	NA	NA	TRBV7-9	TRBJ1-1
TGTGCCAGCAGCTCGGACAGGATCCATGGCTACACCTTC	CASSSDRIHGYTF	TRBD1	NA	TRBV7-9	TRBJ1-2
TGCGCCAGCAGCCCCGACCCCCGACAGGGGAGGAACTATGGCTACACCTTC	CASSPDPRQGRNYGYTF	TRBD1	few	TRBV4-1	TRBJ1-2
TGTGCCAGCAGCCAAGGTGGGGACAGTAGGTGGGCTGAAGCTTTCTTT	CASSQGGDSRWAEAFF	TRBD1	few	TRBV4-2	TRBJ1-1
TGCGCCAGCAGCCGCGGGAGGGCTAGCGCTGACTACGAGCAGTACTTC	CASSRGRASADYEQYF	TRBD2	NA	TRBV4-1	TRBJ2-7
TGTGCCAGCAGTGTCTTAAGACAGGGAACGCAGTATTTT	CASSVLRQGTQYF	TRBD1	NA	TRBV25-1	TRBJ2-3
TGTGCCAGCAGCCAAGTTCGATCTACCGACTATGGCTACACCTTC	CASSQVRSTDYGYTF	NA	few	TRBV4-2	TRBJ1-2
TGCGCCAGCAGCCGCCGCGTCGCGGGAGGCGCGGAGAACGAGCAGTTCTTC	CASSRRVAGGAENEQFF	TRBD2	NA	TRBV4-1	TRBJ2-1
TGTGCCAGCAGCTTGGAAGTCTGGGGCCAAGATACGCAGTATTTT	CASSLEVWGQDTQYF	NA	once	TRBV5-6	TRBJ2-3
TGTGCCTGGAGTGGTGCAGGGATCGATTCACCCCTCCACTTT	CAWSGAGIDSPLHF	NA	NA	TRBV30	TRBJ1-6
TGTGCCAGCTCACCGCTAGGCAGGGTCAACGACAATGAGCAGTTCTTC	CASSPLGRVNDNEQFF	NA	NA	TRBV18	TRBJ2-1
TGTGCCAGCTCGCCGAGGGCGGCAGCGGCCACTGAAGCTTTCTTT	CASSPRAAAATEAFF	NA	NA	TRBV18	TRBJ1-1
TGCAGCGTTGAAAAGGGGGCTGGTGAAAAACTGTTTTTT	CSVEKGAGEKLFF	TRBD1	NA	TRBV29-1	TRBJ1-4
TGTGCCAGTTTTAGGGGCACCGGGGAGCTGTTTTTT	CASFRGTGELFF	NA	few	TRBV19	TRBJ2-2
TGTGCCAGCAGCAGAGGGTACGAGCAGTACTTC	CASSRGYEQYF	NA	few	TRBV7-9	TRBJ2-7
TGTGCCAGCAATGTGATAGCGGGAGATACGCAGTATTTT	CASNVIAGDTQYF	TRBD2	few	TRBV6-6	TRBJ2-3
TGTGCCTGGAGTACCCTAGCGGGAACCTACAATGAGCAGTTCTTC	CAWSTLAGTYNEQFF	TRBD2	NA	TRBV30	TRBJ2-1
TGCGCCAGCAGCCGAACTAGCGGTAACTCCTACGAGCAGTACTTC	CASSRTSGNSYEQYF	TRBD2	few	TRBV4-1	TRBJ2-7
TGCGCCAGCAGCGGGCAGGGGAGCACAGATACGCAGTATTTT	CASSGQGSTDTQYF	NA	few	TRBV5-1	TRBJ2-3
TGTGCCAGCACCTATTCCCGGGACAGCTATGGCTACACCTTC	CASTYSRDSYGYTF	TRBD1	few	TRBV11-2	TRBJ1-2
TGTGCCAGCAGCGACAGGACTAGCAATCAGCCCCAGCATTTT	CASSDRTSNQPQHF	NA	NA	TRBV27	TRBJ1-5
TGTGCCAGCAGCTGGGAGGGAGAGACCCAGTACTTC	CASSWEGETQYF	TRBD2	NA	TRBV7-2	TRBJ2-5
TGCAGCGCCTCGAATGAAAAACTGTTTTTT	CSASNEKLFF	NA	few	TRBV29-1	TRBJ1-4
TGCAGCGTTGGAACTAGCAGTAGCACAGATACGCAGTATTTT	CSVGTSSSTDTQYF	NA	NA	TRBV29-1	TRBJ2-3
TGTGCCAGCAGCCAATTAGCGGGGGGGGGAAATGAGCAGTTCTTC	CASSQLAGGGNEQFF	TRBD2	NA	TRBV14	TRBJ2-1
TGTGCCAGCAGGGCCCGGGACAGCTCTTCCGGGGAGCTGTTTTTT	CASRARDSSSGELFF	TRBD1	NA	TRBV6-1	TRBJ2-2
TGTGCCAGCAGCGCCCTACAGGGCCTTGGAGATGAAAAACTGTTTTTT	CASSALQGLGDEKLFF	NA	few	TRBV9	TRBJ1-4
TGTGCCAGCTCACCACCTTGGGCAGGGGGTGACCAAGAGACCCAGTACTTC	CASSPPWAGGDQETQYF	TRBD1	few	TRBV18	TRBJ2-5
TGTGCCAGCTCACCACCCGGACTCCCAGAGACCCAGTACTTC	CASSPPGLPETQYF	NA	NA	TRBV18	TRBJ2-5
TGTGCCAGCAGTTTGTTAGCGGGGGGGCAAAGGAGGTCCTACAATGAGCAGTTCTTC	CASSLLAGGQRRSYNEQFF	TRBD2	few	TRBV27	TRBJ2-1
TGTGCCAGCAGTTCTTGGGGAGGACAGGGGGACTTTTACTATGGCTACACCTTC	CASSSWGGQGDFYYGYTF	TRBD1	NA	TRBV28	TRBJ1-2
TGTGCCAGCAGCCAAGAGACGGGGGGGCCGGACGAGCAGTACTTC	CASSQETGGPDEQYF	TRBD2	NA	TRBV4-2	TRBJ2-7
TGTGCCAGCAGCCGAGGGGACTGGAGGGGCAATGAGCAGTTCTTC	CASSRGDWRGNEQFF	NA	few	TRBV9	TRBJ2-1
TGTGCCAGCAGCGTCCAGGGGATCCAGGGCTACACCTTC	CASSVQGIQGYTF	NA	NA	TRBV9	TRBJ1-2
TGCGCCAGCAGCAACAGCTATCGCAGGGGCTACGAGGGGGACGAGCAGTACTTC	CASSNSYRRGYEGDEQYF	NA	few	TRBV5-1	TRBJ2-7
TGTGCCTGGAATCGGGGCGGGGAGGTCCATGAGCAGTTCTTC	CAWNRGGEVHEQFF	NA	NA	TRBV30	TRBJ2-1
TGTGCCAGCAGCGTAGATGAGGGAGCGACCTACGAGCAGTACTTC	CASSVDEGATYEQYF	NA	few	TRBV9	TRBJ2-7
TGTGCCAGCTCACCCCTTAATGCTCTAACAGGGGGCAATCAGCCCCAGCATTTT	CASSPLNALTGGNQPQHF	TRBD1	few	TRBV18	TRBJ1-5
TGCGCCAGCAGCCAAGAGGCACAGGGGAACACTGAAGCTTTCTTT	CASSQEAQGNTEAFF	NA	NA	TRBV4-3	TRBJ1-1
TGTGCCAGCAGCGTAGCTACAGGTTCGGCGGGGCAAGAGACCCAGTACTTC	CASSVATGSAGQETQYF	NA	NA	TRBV9	TRBJ2-5
TGTGCCAGCAGCCCCCCGTCTCAGGGGGTAAGCAATCAGCCCCAGCATTTT	CASSPPSQGVSNQPQHF	TRBD1	NA	TRBV7-2	TRBJ1-5
TGTGCCAGCAGCCCCCGGATAGCGGGGGGGCGATCCGGGGAGCTGTTTTTT	CASSPRIAGGRSGELFF	TRBD2	NA	TRBV9	TRBJ2-2
TGTGCCAGCAGCTTAAGCGAGTCCGGGGAGACTTTT	CASSLSESGETF	NA	few	TRBV11-2	TRBJ2-3
TGCGCCAGCAGCACTACAGGGGGCGTCCTGAACACTGAAGCTTTCTTT	CASSTTGGVLNTEAFF	TRBD1	NA	TRBV5-1	TRBJ1-1
TGCGCCAGCAGCCAAATCGGACTAGCGGGGGGCACAGATACGCAGTATTTT	CASSQIGLAGGTDTQYF	TRBD2	few	TRBV4-1	TRBJ2-3
TGTGCCAGCAGCTTCCAGCGGGGAAGTCAAGAGACCCAGTACTTC	CASSFQRGSQETQYF	TRBD2	few	TRBV7-3	TRBJ2-5
TGCGCCAGCAGCCAAGAGGTTGGTTCAGGGGTCAACTATGGCTACACCTTC	CASSQEVGSGVNYGYTF	NA	few	TRBV4-3	TRBJ1-2
TGCGCCAGCAGCCCCTTGGCAGCGGGAGGGGTGACAGATACGCAGTATTTT	CASSPLAAGGVTDTQYF	TRBD2	few	TRBV4-1	TRBJ2-3